This T cell receptor (beta chain) was sequenced in a study of technical replicates of blood from a few donors. Profiling relied on immunoSEQ multiplex PCR, and the TCRdb table lists in-frame clones only, not all of them. The table records roughly 73,000 clones, about 92% of them present only once. CDR1 and CDR2 from the germline V gene are MNHEY and SMNVEV (reference sequence). This CDR3 comprises 14 residues. Trimming took 5 bases from V and 6 from J, leaving 17 bases between them. The source of this sequence is a human donor in good health. Sequenced sample: T cells isolated from PBMCs. This chain connects TRBV27 to TRBJ2-7, with TRBD2 as a possible D gene (6 bases). The CDR3 sequence is CASSLLGRGSEQYF. The CDR3 DNA is TGTGCCAGCAGTCTACTCGGGCGGGGCTCCGAGCAGTACTTC.